The 16 T cell receptor beta chains presented below share a single source sample, sequenced in a study of T cell responses to AZD1222 COVID-19 vaccine. Method: immunoSEQ multiplex PCR; TCRdb's copy keeps in-frame clones and lacks some. In the table there are roughly 80,000 clones, about nine tenths of which are singletons. The material was peripheral blood, obtained on day 0 of MenACWY control vaccination. These receptors all stem from an adult in good health.

This clone was found once. The J gene is TRBJ2-3, the V gene TRBV11-3, with no clear D. CDR3 length: 16 residues. V lost 1 base and J 3 bases, leaving 14 bases between the germline ends. The germline V gene encodes CDR1 SGHNT and CDR2 YENEEA. As DNA, the CDR3 is TGTGCCAGCAGCTTAGGAGGCACCGCCGGTACAGATACGCAGTATTTT. Translation: CASSLGGTAGTDTQYF.

This clone was counted only a few times. This chain joins TRBV5-1 and TRBJ1-1; D uncertain. Germline V gives CDR1 SGHRS, CDR2 YFSETQ. This CDR3 contains 12 residues. V was trimmed by 0 bases and J by 11 bases, leaving 11 bases between them. The CDR3 spells CASSLDGKNAFF. The CDR3 nucleotides are TGCGCCAGCAGCTTGGATGGGAAGAACGCTTTCTTT.

The rearrangement uses TRBV10-1 and TRBJ2-3; D is perhaps TRBD2 (6 bases). The germline CDR1 and CDR2 sequences are WNHNN and SYGVQD (reference sequence). This CDR3 contains 15 residues. V lost 6 bases to trimming and J lost 4 bases, with 17 bases between them. Here the CDR3 DNA reads TGCGCCAGCAGCTCTGGGGGGACTCTCCCAGATACGCAGTATTTT. Amino acid sequence: CASSSGGTLPDTQYF.

This clone was observed a single time. V is TRBV28 and J is TRBJ1-1; D gene unclear. The CDR3 consists of 14 residues. V lost 2 bases and J lost 0, with 7 bases in between. The V gene's germline CDR1 is MDHEN and CDR2 SYDVKM. CDR3 coding DNA: TGTGCCAGCAGTTTAGGCGGGTTGAACACTGAAGCTTTCTTT. It specifies CASSLGGLNTEAFF.

This chain connects TRBV29-1 to TRBJ2-7; the D is unclear. Deletions cut 3 bases from V and 0 bases from J, with 9 bases between. The germline V gene encodes CDR1 SQVTM and CDR2 ANQGSEA. This CDR3 is 13 amino acids long. The CDR3, as DNA: TGCAGCGTTGATGATCAGTACTCCTACGAGCAGTACTTC. It is translated as CSVDDQYSYEQYF.

This clone has only one observation. This sequence joins TRBV7-9 and TRBJ1-2; 12 positions match TRBD1. The CDR3 spans 15 residues. Germline CDR1 reads SEHNR; CDR2 reads FQNEAQ (reference sequence). With 3 bases clipped from V and 8 bases from J, the junction kept 7 bases outside the gene matches. The CDR3 protein is CASSFPGQGAGGYTF. The CDR3 DNA follows: TGTGCCAGCAGCTTCCCGGGACAGGGGGCTGGCGGCTACACCTTC.

The chain links TRBV5-4 to TRBJ2-2; D is undetermined. The length of the CDR3 is 14 residues. Germline CDR1 SGHNT, CDR2 YYREEE (reference sequence). The ends were cut back, 0 bases at V and 3 bases at J, with 6 bases in the middle. CDR3 loop: CASSLDGYTGELFF. CDR3 DNA: TGTGCCAGCAGCTTGGACGGGTACACCGGGGAGCTGTTTTTT.

The V and J genes are TRBV11-2 and TRBJ2-7, with 8 bases aligning to TRBD2. The J segment lost 6 bases and the V segment lost 5 bases, leaving 3 bases of the junction unmatched. The length of the CDR3 is 12 residues. Germline V CDR1 and CDR2: SGHAT, FQNNGV. The CDR3 loop reads CASSGLAGEQYF. The CDR3 nucleotides are TGTGCCAGCAGCGGACTAGCAGGCGAGCAGTACTTC.

The J gene is TRBJ1-2, the V gene TRBV5-6; 9 bases agree with TRBD1. The J segment lost 4 bases and the V segment lost 7 bases, leaving 2 bases of the junction unmatched. This CDR3 is built from 12 residues. The germline V gene encodes CDR1 SGHDT and CDR2 YYEEEE. Here the CDR3 DNA reads TGTGCCAGCCAGACAGGGGGCTATGGCTACACCTTC. Translating it yields CASQTGGYGYTF.

CDR3 sequence: CASSFGYGYTF. In DNA, the CDR3 is TGTGCCAGCAGCTTTGGCTATGGCTACACCTTC. The rearrangement links TRBV7-9 to TRBJ1-2, with D hard to call. Between the trimmed V and J ends, which lost 3 bases and 4 bases, there was a span of 3 bases. This CDR3 comprises 11 residues. CDR1 is SEHNR, CDR2 FQNEAQ, per germline (reference sequence).

This chain connects TRBV28 to TRBJ1-4; 7 positions match TRBD1. V dropped 3 bases and J dropped 7; count of bases not matched to a gene: 8. The length of the CDR3 is 15 residues. Germline V CDR1 and CDR2: MDHEN, SYDVKM. CDR3 in DNA: TGTGCCAGCAGTTTCATCCGAGGGGGCCGTGAAAAACTGTTTTTT. Its protein product is CASSFIRGGREKLFF.

V gene TRBV30 combines with J gene TRBJ2-1, with TRBD1 identical over 7 bases. Germline V gene lookup returns CDR1 GTSNPN and CDR2 SVGIG (reference sequence). V trimming: 4 bases; J trimming: 8 bases; junction bases outside the gene matches: 5. This CDR3 has 12 amino acids. The CDR3, as DNA: TGTGCCTGGACGACAGGGTTCGATGAGCAGTTCTTC. It translates to CAWTTGFDEQFF.

A single count supports this clone. This sequence joins TRBV9 and TRBJ2-1; no clear D. The V gene lost 10 bases and the J gene lost 2 bases, with 19 bases spanning the gap. Germline CDR1 and CDR2: SGDLS and YYNGEE. This CDR3 comprises 15 residues. The CDR3 sequence: CAGIKGWCPYNEQFF. CDR3 DNA: TGTGCCGGGATCAAGGGATGGTGTCCCTACAATGAGCAGTTCTTC.

CDR3 DNA: TGTGCCAGCAGTTTATACGGTGGCAGAACAGATACGCAGTATTTT. Residues: CASSLYGGRTDTQYF. This chain connects TRBV27 to TRBJ2-3; D remains ambiguous. This CDR3 region has 15 residues. Germline CDR1 reads MNHEY; CDR2 reads SMNVEV (reference sequence). Trimming cost V 1 base and J 3 bases, with 11 bases left between them.

V usage is TRBV6-5 and J usage is TRBJ2-7; D possibly uses TRBD1 or TRBD2 (5 bases each). The germline V gene has CDR1 MNHEY and CDR2 SVGAGI. The CDR3 extends over 11 amino acids. Trimming took off 6 bases at V and 5 bases at J, with 8 bases between the two ends. The CDR3 here is CASSREHEQYF. The CDR3 DNA reads TGTGCCAGCAGCAGGGAGCACGAGCAGTACTTC.

The chain couples TRBV18 to TRBJ2-7; D unclear. This CDR3 comprises 15 residues. Trimming took 3 bases from V and 1 from J, leaving 13 bases between them. The germline CDR1 and CDR2 sequences are KGHSH and LQKENI. For the CDR3, the DNA is TGTGCCAGCTCACCCCCCCTTGGGATGTCCTACGAGCAGTACTTC. Translating gives CASSPPLGMSYEQYF.